The following is a T cell receptor (beta chain) sequence with its context. Amplification targeted the TCR beta CDR3 regions, with RNA transcripts as the source material. Second-round multiplex PCR followed a first-round RT-PCR using HTBI primers. TCRdb re-analysed the multiplex PCR reads in MiXCR, keeping a single row per CDR3 protein. The sample lists 600,000 to 950,000 distinct CDR3 sequences, roughly two fifths seen once, with 40% to 45% in the top ten. The sample is drawn from a study of Graves' ophthalmopathy and Graves' hyperthyroidism. Every ophthalmopathy donor presented moderate-to-severe activity, CAS ≥3, NOSPECS ≥4 and duration under 3 months. Germline CDR1 and CDR2: SNHLY and FYNNEI. The CDR3 has 13 amino acids.

This sequence originates from an adult man with Graves' ophthalmopathy. The V and J genes are TRBV2 and TRBJ2-2; D unresolved. Sequencing was performed on peripheral blood. CDR3 sequence: CARIRGNTGELFF. Written as DNA, the CDR3 is TGTGCTAGAATTCGAGGGAACACCGGGGAGCTGTTTTTT.